This T cell receptor (beta chain) was documented in a study of blood T cell repertoires in COVID-19. Profiling relied on immunoSEQ multiplex PCR, and the TCRdb table lists in-frame clones only, not all of them. This sample has about 43,000 clones, with roughly 90% found just once. After removal of 5 bases from V and 8 bases from J, the junction contained 7 bases not matched to a gene. Looked up from germline, CDR1 is SEHNR and CDR2 is FQNEAQ (reference sequence). The CDR3 covers 14 residues. This sequence joins TRBV7-9 and TRBJ1-4; TRBD1 aligns across 8 bases. This receptor was taken from a man aged 55 to 70 with active COVID-19. Sequenced material: peripheral blood. CDR3 residues: CASSQRTGKEKLFF. The CDR3 DNA follows: TGTGCCAGCAGCCAAAGGACAGGGAAAGAAAAACTGTTTTTT.